Listed here is a single T cell receptor beta chain. The antigen is undetermined. One end of the junction fails to match germline, which may point to a read error. This specimen comes from a study of breast tumors, draining lymph nodes, adjacent tissues. Study-wide results and caveats: Tumor T cell lymph node origin was a supported hypothesis, not proven. Most tumor T cells seemingly derive from lymph node, then expand in tumor.

The germline CDR1 and CDR2 sequences are SGHVS and FQNEAQ. This CDR3 has 16 amino acids. MiXCR was run by TCRdb on the multiplex PCR reads, yielding one entry per CDR3 protein. The profile shows tens of thousands of distinct CDR3 sequences, approximately 30% of them singletons. Samples came from axillary lymph nodes draining the breast cancer. V gene TRBV7-8 combines with J gene TRBJ2-7; D is uncertain. What was sequenced was axillary lymph node tissue. The origin of this receptor is a female donor with breast cancer. Some clones in this sample may be carry-over from other donors' samples. This chain's CDR3 is CAGTDKSQVALGERYF. The CDR3 bases are TGTGCCGGCACCGACAAAAGTCAGGTGGCCTTGGGCGAGCGGTACTTC.